These 29 T cell receptor beta chains originate from one sample sequenced in a study of blood T cell repertoires in COVID-19 (dated by TCRdb to the early 2020s). The library relied on the immunoSEQ multiplex PCR assay. This immuneACCESS table, as held by TCRdb, lists in-frame sequences with V and J called but not all clones. Of the missing ones, under half trace to an unresolved V gene in checked studies; the others have no known cause. The sample table records around 450,000 clones; roughly nine tenths of these occur just once. The ten largest clones take up 0.7% of the sample. What was sequenced was PBMCs or T cells enriched from blood (not recorded which). The receptors were gathered from a woman aged 18-30 years who had recovered from COVID-19.

The chain uses TRBV6-5 and TRBJ2-7; 8 bases map to TRBD1. CDR1 is MNHEY and CDR2 is SVGAGI in the germline V gene. This CDR3 has 12 amino acids. V lost 6 bases and J lost 7; bases outside the gene matches: 5. Here the CDR3 reads CASSLDREEQYF. CDR3 DNA: TGTGCCAGCAGCCTGGACAGGGAGGAGCAGTACTTC.

This rearrangement joins TRBV10-3 to TRBJ2-7, with D unclear. Germline assignment: CDR1 ENHRY and CDR2 SYGVKD. Trimming shortened V by 3 bases and J by 3 bases, and 9 bases separated the two germline ends. The length of the CDR3 is 13 residues. CDR3 DNA: TGTGCCATCAGTGAAGACTTGGACTACGAGCAGTACTTC. Its protein is CAISEDLDYEQYF.

CDR3 DNA sequence: TGTGCCAGCAGCCAAGCGAGACAGGTCTATGGCTACACCTTC. It specifies CASSQARQVYGYTF. This chain joins TRBV14 and TRBJ1-2; tentatively, D is TRBD1 (6 bases). Trimming removed 1 base at V and 4 bases at J, with 10 bases between. Germline V gives CDR1 SGHDN, CDR2 FVKESK. The CDR3 runs 14 residues.

The chain employs TRBV28 and TRBJ1-3, with D possibly matching TRBD1 (5 bases). The V end lost 5 bases, the J end lost 2 bases, and 13 bases lay between the germline ends. The CDR3 sequence is 15 residues long. Germline V CDR1 and CDR2: MDHEN, SYDVKM. CDR3 DNA: TGTGCCAGCAGTCCCCGGGGGGGGGCTGGAAACACCATATATTTT. This gives the protein CASSPRGGAGNTIYF.

This clone was detected only once. The chain employs TRBV6-5 and TRBJ1-6, with TRBD1 matching 10 bases. Trimming removed 2 bases from V and 9 bases from J; junction bases left unmatched: 1. The germline CDR1 and CDR2 sequences are MNHEY and SVGAGI. The CDR3 sequence is 14 residues long. DNA for the CDR3: TGTGCCAGCAGTTACGGGACAGGGGTTTCACCCCTCCACTTT. Translated, it gives CASSYGTGVSPLHF.

The chain combines TRBV5-1 with TRBJ2-5; tentative D call: TRBD2 (6 bases). This CDR3 is built from 15 residues. Germline assignment: CDR1 SGHRS and CDR2 YFSETQ. Trimming took 4 bases from V and 1 from J, leaving 14 bases between them. CDR3 nucleotide sequence: TGCGCCAGCAGCGGGGAGGTTGGTGTCCAAGAGACCCAGTACTTC. It specifies CASSGEVGVQETQYF.

The chain is built from TRBV28 and TRBJ1-6; 8 bases line up with TRBD1. Unmatched junction bases numbered 7, after V lost 3 bases and J lost 9 bases. The length of the CDR3 is 15 residues. Germline assignment: CDR1 MDHEN and CDR2 SYDVKM. The CDR3 DNA follows: TGTGCCAGCAGTTTGCGGGACAGGAGGGGTTCACCCCTCCACTTT. Protein sequence: CASSLRDRRGSPLHF.

CDR3 nucleotide sequence: TGTGCCACCAGCAGAGTCCTAGCGGGGGGTAATGAGCAGTTCTTC. Protein sequence: CATSRVLAGGNEQFF. The V gene is TRBV15, the J gene TRBJ2-1; 11 bases map to TRBD2. V was pared by 1 base and J by 7 bases, with 3 bases of the junction left unmatched. Per germline, CDR1 LNHNV and CDR2 YYDKDF (reference sequence). The CDR3 is 15 residues long.

A single count supports this clone. The J gene is TRBJ1-5, the V gene TRBV7-2; maybe TRBD1 (6 bases). This CDR3 region has 15 residues. The germline V gene encodes CDR1 SGHTA and CDR2 FQGNSA. V dropped 3 bases and J dropped 2 bases, with 11 bases sitting between them. This CDR3 is CASSFRGGGNQPQHF. The CDR3 coding sequence is TGTGCCAGCAGCTTCAGGGGTGGAGGCAATCAGCCCCAGCATTTT.

V and J are TRBV4-1 and TRBJ1-2; 8 bases match TRBD1. Germline values: CDR1 MGHRA, CDR2 YSYEKL. V dropped 1 base and J dropped 10; count of bases not matched to a gene: 8. This CDR3 contains 14 residues. The CDR3 DNA reads as TGCGCCAGCAGCCAAGCAGGGGGCGGTGGGGTCTACACCTTC. Its translation: CASSQAGGGGVYTF.

The chain recombines TRBV7-2 with TRBJ2-7; a weak D match, TRBD2 (6 bases). V shed 5 bases and J shed 0 bases, with 14 bases lying between them. This CDR3 is 15 amino acids long. The germline V gene encodes CDR1 SGHTA and CDR2 FQGNSA. This CDR3 reads CASSARGVSSYEQYF. The CDR3 nucleotides are TGTGCCAGCAGCGCCCGCGGGGTTAGCTCCTACGAGCAGTACTTC. Combining the CDR3 with reference TRBV7-2 and TRBJ2-7 gives the whole variable domain GAGVSQSPSNKVTEKGKDVELRCDPISGHTALYWYRQSLGQGLEFLIYFQGNSAPDKSGLPSDRFSAERTGGSVSTLTIQRTQQEDSAVYLCASSARGVSSYEQYFGPGTRLTVT.

This chain uses TRBV30 with TRBJ2-7; 7 bases are a match to TRBD1. Germline values: CDR1 GTSNPN, CDR2 SVGIG (reference sequence). V was clipped by 4 bases and J by 2 bases; unmatched bases: 8. The CDR3 sequence is 14 residues long. The chain's CDR3 is CAWNLRDRTYEQYF. For the CDR3, the DNA is TGTGCCTGGAACCTCCGGGACAGAACCTACGAGCAGTACTTC.

This rearrangement joins TRBV3-1 (or the pseudogene TRBV3-2) to TRBJ1-1; 9 positions agree with TRBD1. Germline V lookup: CDR1 LGHDT, CDR2 YNNKEL (reference sequence). V trimming: 5 bases; J trimming: 5 bases; junction bases outside the gene matches: 6. The CDR3 extends over 14 amino acids. CDR3 coding DNA: TGTGCCAGCAGCTCCCACAGGGGGCAGACTGAAGCTTTCTTT. Amino acid sequence: CASSSHRGQTEAFF.

This chain connects TRBV7-9 to TRBJ2-3; D might be TRBD1 (5 bases). This CDR3 region has 18 residues. The germline V and J ends were trimmed by 5 bases and 4 bases, with 25 bases remaining between them. Germline loops: CDR1 SEHNR, CDR2 FQNEAQ (reference sequence). In DNA form, the CDR3 reads TGTGCCAGCAGCCCCCGACAGCCTTCACGAACCTTCGCAGATACGCAGTATTTT. As protein: CASSPRQPSRTFADTQYF.

The CDR3 DNA sequence: TGTGCCAGCAGTGAGTTGCGGAGTAGGACCGGGGAGCTGTTTTTT. As protein: CASSELRSRTGELFF. This chain links TRBV2 with TRBJ2-2; D gene unclear. CDR3 length: 15 residues. Deletions cut 3 bases from V and 5 bases from J, with 13 bases between. Germline V gene lookup returns CDR1 SNHLY and CDR2 FYNNEI.

This clone turned up a few times. CDR3 region: CASSLIQGTDQPQHF. In DNA form, the CDR3 reads TGTGCCAGCAGTCTCATTCAGGGGACCGATCAGCCCCAGCATTTT. The chain is built from TRBV2 and TRBJ1-5; D possibly corresponds to TRBD1 (6 bases). The CDR3 is made up of 15 amino acids. CDR1 SNHLY and CDR2 FYNNEI come from the germline V gene. The V and J ends lost 5 bases and 5 bases respectively, with 16 bases between them.

The chain joins TRBV19 to TRBJ1-4, with unresolved D. The V and J ends lost 6 bases and 8 bases respectively, with 25 bases between them. Germline V gene lookup returns CDR1 LNHDA and CDR2 SQIVND (reference sequence). This CDR3 contains 17 residues. CDR3 protein: CASSPRTVGIGVEKLFF. DNA for the CDR3: TGTGCCAGTAGCCCCCGAACCGTAGGCATCGGGGTGGAAAAACTGTTTTTT.

The V and J genes are TRBV3-1 (or the pseudogene TRBV3-2) and TRBJ2-3; 9 bases are a match to TRBD2. The trim removed 0 bases at V and 8 bases at J, leaving 15 bases unmatched. The CDR3 has 18 residues. Germline V gives CDR1 LGHDT, CDR2 YNNKEL (reference sequence). CDR3 sequence (DNA): TGTGCCAGCAGCCAAGAAGTGGGGCGGAGACTAGCGGACCTTACGCAGTATTTT. Residues: CASSQEVGRRLADLTQYF.

This clone appeared a few times. The chain carries TRBV7-9 and TRBJ2-7; 9 nucleotides match TRBD2. CDR1 is SEHNR and CDR2 is FQNEAQ in the germline V gene (reference sequence). The CDR3 is made up of 13 amino acids. The J segment lost 7 bases and the V segment lost 4 bases, leaving 5 bases of the junction unmatched. CDR3 region: CASSSTSGREQYF. The CDR3 coding sequence is TGTGCCAGCAGCTCCACTAGCGGGCGGGAGCAGTACTTC.

The genes are TRBV30 and TRBJ1-2, with D possibly matching TRBD1 (5 bases). The CDR3 length is 13 residues. CDR1 is GTSNPN and CDR2 is SVGIG in the germline V gene (reference sequence). Trimming shortened V by 2 bases and J by 3 bases, and 10 bases separated the two germline ends. The CDR3 sequence: CAWSWGLDYGYTF. Here the CDR3 DNA reads TGTGCCTGGAGTTGGGGACTGGACTATGGCTACACCTTC.

CDR3 DNA: TGCGCCGTACGACAAGGGACAGGGACCTACAATGAGCAGTTCTTC. Its translation: CAVRQGTGTYNEQFF. This chain uses TRBV10-2 with TRBJ2-1, with 9 bases aligning to TRBD1. The CDR3 length is 15 residues. The V gene end was trimmed by 11 bases and the J gene end by 2 bases; junction bases not matched to a gene: 10. Germline assignment: CDR1 WSHSY and CDR2 SAAADI.

The chain uses TRBV28 and TRBJ2-3; D ambiguous. Trimming took off 6 bases at V and 3 bases at J, with 7 bases between the two ends. Per the germline V gene, CDR1 is MDHEN and CDR2 is SYDVKM. The CDR3 extends over 12 amino acids. CDR3 loop: CASRLRTDTQYF. CDR3 in DNA: TGTGCCAGCAGATTGCGAACAGATACGCAGTATTTT.

The V gene is TRBV7-9, the J gene TRBJ2-2; D unclear. CDR3 length: 13 residues. The germline V gene encodes CDR1 SEHNR and CDR2 FQNEAQ (reference sequence). The germline V and J ends were trimmed by 5 bases and 6 bases, with 10 bases remaining between them. This chain's CDR3 is CASSLGPAGELFF. In DNA form, the CDR3 reads TGTGCCAGCAGCCTAGGGCCCGCCGGGGAGCTGTTTTTT.

The rearrangement links TRBV12-5 to TRBJ2-1; TRBD1 aligns across 8 bases. The CDR3 length is 15 residues. CDR1 and CDR2 from the germline V gene are LGHNT and FRNRAP. Trimming removed 2 bases from V and 9 bases from J; junction bases left unmatched: 9. This CDR3 is CASGLFLDRAGEQFF. The CDR3 coding sequence is TGTGCTAGTGGTTTGTTTTTGGACAGGGCGGGTGAGCAGTTCTTC.

The V and J genes are TRBV5-1 and TRBJ1-4; a possible D gene is TRBD1 (5 bases). The CDR3 contains 14 residues. CDR1 SGHRS and CDR2 YFSETQ come from the germline V gene. The V end lost 4 bases, the J end lost 5 bases, and 12 bases lay between the germline ends. The CDR3 region has the DNA TGCGCCAGCAGCCTAGGGGACTCCAATGAAAAACTGTTTTTT. The encoded protein is CASSLGDSNEKLFF.

DNA for the CDR3: TGTGCCAGCAGCTTTCTGGACAGGGGGAACACTGAAGCTTTCTTT. Its protein is CASSFLDRGNTEAFF. V and J are TRBV7-9 and TRBJ1-1; TRBD1 aligns across 9 bases. The germline V gene encodes CDR1 SEHNR and CDR2 FQNEAQ (reference sequence). V lost 3 bases to trimming and J lost 1 base; unmatched junction nucleotides: 3. The length of the CDR3 is 15 residues. Full variable domain (remainder filled in from reference TRBV7-9 and TRBJ1-1): DTGVSQNPRHKITKRGQNVTFRCDPISEHNRLYWYRQTLGQGPEFLTYFQNEAQLEKSRLLSDRFSAERPKGSFSTLEIQRTEQGDSAMYLCASSFLDRGNTEAFFGQGTRLTVV.

This chain links TRBV9 with TRBJ2-1; TRBD1 matches 7 bases. CDR1 is SGDLS, CDR2 YYNGEE, per germline. CDR3 length equals 15 residues. With 4 bases clipped from V and 7 bases from J, the junction kept 11 bases outside the gene matches. The CDR3 spells CASSPGAGGRNEQFF. The CDR3 DNA reads TGTGCCAGCAGCCCTGGGGCAGGGGGTAGGAATGAGCAGTTCTTC.

This sequence joins TRBV19 and TRBJ1-5, with TRBD1 matching 8 bases. V lost 4 bases and J lost 5; bases outside the gene matches: 7. The V gene's germline CDR1 is LNHDA and CDR2 SQIVND (reference sequence). The length of the CDR3 is 15 residues. CDR3 coding DNA: TGTGCCAGTAGTACAGGACAGGGCTGGGATCAGCCCCAGCATTTT. Amino acids: CASSTGQGWDQPQHF.

The sample holds a few counts of this clone. The rearrangement joins TRBV19 to TRBJ1-5, with D unresolved. The CDR3 is made up of 16 amino acids. From germline, CDR1 is LNHDA and CDR2 SQIVND (reference sequence). V was shortened by 6 bases and J by 0 bases, with 15 bases between the two germline ends. CDR3 coding DNA: TGTGCCAGTAGCTCCCGCCGGGTCTATAGCAATCAGCCCCAGCATTTT. It codes for CASSSRRVYSNQPQHF.